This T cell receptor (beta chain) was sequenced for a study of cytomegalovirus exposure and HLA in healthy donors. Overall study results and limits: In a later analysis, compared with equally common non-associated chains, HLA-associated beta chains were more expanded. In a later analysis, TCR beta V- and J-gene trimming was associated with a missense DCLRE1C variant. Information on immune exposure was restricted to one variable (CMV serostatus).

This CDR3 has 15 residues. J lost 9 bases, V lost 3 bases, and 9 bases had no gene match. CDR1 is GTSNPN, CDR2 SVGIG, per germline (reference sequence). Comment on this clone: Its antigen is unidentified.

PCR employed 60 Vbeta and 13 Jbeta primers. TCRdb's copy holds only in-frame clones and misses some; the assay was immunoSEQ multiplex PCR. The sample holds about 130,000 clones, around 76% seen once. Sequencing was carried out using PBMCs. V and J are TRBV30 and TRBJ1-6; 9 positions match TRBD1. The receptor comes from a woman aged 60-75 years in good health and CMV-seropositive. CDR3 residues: CAWRTSGTGRSPLHF. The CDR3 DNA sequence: TGTGCCTGGAGGACCTCCGGGACAGGGCGTTCACCCCTCCACTTT.